Listed here are 23 T cell receptor beta chains from one sample, sequenced in a study of blood T cell repertoires in COVID-19. The protocol was immunoSEQ multiplex PCR, while the TCRdb copy is restricted to in-frame clones and leaves out a portion. The sample yields about 250,000 clones, roughly 83% seen once. Sequences were obtained from peripheral blood. The origin of the receptors is a man older than 75 with acute or convalescent COVID-19.

The chain uses TRBV5-5 and TRBJ2-2, with 9 bases lining up with TRBD1. The CDR3 contains 16 residues. The V segment lost 2 bases and the J segment 2 bases; nucleotides outside the gene matches: 4. Germline V gene lookup returns CDR1 SGHKS and CDR2 YYEKEE (reference sequence). DNA for the CDR3: TGTGCCAGCAGCTTCGGACAGGGGAGTAACACCGGGGAGCTGTTTTTT. The encoded protein is CASSFGQGSNTGELFF.

This rearrangement joins TRBV24-1 to TRBJ1-5; 7 bases match TRBD1. V lost 0 bases, J lost 4 bases, and 2 bases stayed unmatched. The length of the CDR3 is 15 residues. The germline gives CDR1 KGHDR, CDR2 SFDVKD. CDR3 amino acids: CATSDLSRGNQPQHF. In nucleotides, the CDR3 is TGTGCCACCAGTGATTTGAGCAGGGGGAATCAGCCCCAGCATTTT.

This clone was observed a handful of times. This chain uses TRBV5-4 with TRBJ1-2; 10 bases match TRBD1. The CDR3 has 14 residues. V lost 9 bases and J lost 4; bases outside the gene matches: 9. Germline CDR1 and CDR2: SGHNT and YYREEE (reference sequence). CDR3 nucleotides: TGTGCCATTTCACAGGACAGGGGGGTCTATGGCTACACCTTC. Its translation is CAISQDRGVYGYTF.

Only a few counts were recorded for this clone. This chain links TRBV5-1 with TRBJ1-5, with D possibly being TRBD1 (6 bases). CDR1 is SGHRS and CDR2 is YFSETQ in the germline V gene. CDR3 length equals 15 residues. Trimming left V 0 bases short and J 3 bases short, with 10 bases between. CDR3 DNA: TGCGCCAGCAGCTTGGATGGACAGACCAATCAGCCCCAGCATTTT. Translation: CASSLDGQTNQPQHF.

This clone came up a few times. In the same sample, other DNA sequences code for this CDR3. The chain combines TRBV7-2 with TRBJ1-1; D is perhaps TRBD1 (6 bases). The V gene lost 5 bases and the J gene lost 1 base, with 11 bases spanning the gap. The CDR3 runs to 14 residues. Germline CDR1 reads SGHTA; CDR2 reads FQGNSA. The CDR3, as DNA: TGTGCCAGCAGCCTCGGACAGCGGAACACTGAAGCTTTCTTT. It specifies CASSLGQRNTEAFF.

This clone was recorded a few times. The chain couples TRBV6-1 to TRBJ2-7; 9 nucleotides line up with TRBD1. The V segment lost 3 bases and the J segment 0 bases; nucleotides outside the gene matches: 3. This CDR3 contains 15 residues. Germline CDR1 is MNHNS and CDR2 is SASEGT. This CDR3 is CASSEGQGSSYEQYF. The CDR3, as DNA: TGTGCCAGCAGTGAGGGACAGGGAAGCTCCTACGAGCAGTACTTC.

J is TRBJ1-1 and V is TRBV5-4, with 11 positions matching TRBD1. V gave up 5 bases and J gave up 7 bases; unmatched junction bases: 7. The germline CDR1 and CDR2 sequences are SGHNT and YYREEE (reference sequence). The CDR3 is 14 amino acids. The CDR3 spells CASSSPGTGGEAFF. In DNA, the CDR3 is TGTGCCAGCAGTTCTCCCGGGACAGGGGGTGAAGCTTTCTTT.

The rearrangement links TRBV18 to TRBJ1-6, with 7 positions matching TRBD1. Unmatched junction bases numbered 7, after V lost 2 bases and J lost 9 bases. The V gene's germline CDR1 is KGHSH and CDR2 LQKENI. This CDR3 contains 15 residues. The CDR3 DNA reads TGTGCCAGCTCACCAGGGCAGGGGGGCAGTTCACCCCTCCACTTT. This encodes CASSPGQGGSSPLHF. The full variable domain, rest sourced from reference TRBV18 and TRBJ1-6, is NAGVMQNPRHLVRRRGQEARLRCSPMKGHSHVYWYRQLPEEGLKFMVYLQKENIIDESGMPKERFSAEFPKEGPSILRIQQVVRGDSAAYFCASSPGQGGSSPLHFGNGTRLTVT.

The chain uses TRBV4-2 and TRBJ1-1; the D gene is possibly TRBD1 (6 bases). CDR3 length equals 16 residues. The ends were cut back, 3 bases at V and 2 bases at J, with 16 bases in the middle. The V gene's germline CDR1 is LGHNA and CDR2 YNFKEQ. Here the CDR3 DNA reads TGTGCCAGCAGCCAGGCCAGGGGAATCGATAACACTGAAGCTTTCTTT. The encoded protein is CASSQARGIDNTEAFF.

The chain combines TRBV18 with TRBJ2-3; D may be TRBD2 (6 bases). V gave up 1 base and J gave up 4 bases, with 12 bases separating them. Looked up from germline, CDR1 is KGHSH and CDR2 is LQKENI. This CDR3 has 15 residues. The CDR3 DNA reads as TGTGCCAGCTCACCACGGGACGGGGGATCAGATACGCAGTATTTT. Its translation: CASSPRDGGSDTQYF.

The CDR3 loop reads CASVPGQPNYEQYF. DNA for the CDR3: TGTGCCAGCGTACCGGGACAGCCAAACTACGAGCAGTACTTC. The genes are TRBV2 and TRBJ2-7, with 7 bases that match TRBD1. V lost 8 bases and J lost 3; bases outside the gene matches: 10. Germline V gene lookup returns CDR1 SNHLY and CDR2 FYNNEI. The CDR3 loop spans 14 amino acids.

The chain recombines TRBV9 with TRBJ2-3; 7 bases are shared with TRBD2. Germline CDR1 reads SGDLS; CDR2 reads YYNGEE. The CDR3 covers 14 residues. J gave up 3 bases and V 3 bases, and 4 bases lay outside the gene matches. The CDR3 coding sequence is TGTGCCAGCAGCGGAGGGGAGGGTACAGATACGCAGTATTTT. Its translation is CASSGGEGTDTQYF.

This chain links TRBV2 with TRBJ1-2, with 8 bases lining up with TRBD1. Germline V gene lookup returns CDR1 SNHLY and CDR2 FYNNEI. J gave up 9 bases and V 7 bases, and 10 bases lay outside the gene matches. The CDR3 sequence is 13 residues long. The CDR3 nucleotides are TGTGCCAGCAAAAAGGGACAGGTCTTCCGCTACACCTTC. This translates into CASKKGQVFRYTF. The full variable domain, rest sourced from reference TRBV2 and TRBJ1-2, is EPEVTQTPSHQVTQMGQEVILRCVPISNHLYFYWYRQILGQKVEFLVSFYNNEISEKSEIFDDQFSVERPDGSNFTLKIRSTKLEDSAMYFCASKKGQVFRYTFGSGTRLTVV.

The rearrangement uses TRBV11-2 and TRBJ2-2; D is ambiguous. Per the germline V gene, CDR1 is SGHAT and CDR2 is FQNNGV. The CDR3 runs to 16 residues. V shed 1 base and J shed 6 bases, with 15 bases lying between them. CDR3 protein: CASSLVRTVPPGELFF. DNA of the CDR3: TGTGCCAGCAGCTTAGTGAGAACCGTTCCTCCCGGGGAGCTGTTTTTT. The whole variable domain, filled in from reference TRBV11-2 and TRBJ2-2, reads EAGVAQSPRYKIIEKRQSVAFWCNPISGHATLYWYQQILGQGPKLLIQFQNNGVVDDSQLPKDRFSAERLKGVDSTLKIQPAKLEDSAVYLCASSLVRTVPPGELFFGEGSRLTVL.

The CDR3 nucleotides are TGCGCCAGCAGCTTGTCAGGGTCTGGCGAAAAACTGTTTTTT. This gives the protein CASSLSGSGEKLFF. The chain links TRBV5-1 to TRBJ1-4, with TRBD1 as a possible D gene (5 bases). The germline V gene encodes CDR1 SGHRS and CDR2 YFSETQ. Trimming cost V 1 base and J 8 bases, with 12 bases left between them. This CDR3 has 14 amino acids.

This chain joins TRBV7-3 and TRBJ2-5; 9 bases match TRBD2. V lost 5 bases and J lost 4; bases outside the gene matches: 5. The germline V gene has CDR1 SGHTA and CDR2 FQGTGA. This CDR3 comprises 14 residues. CDR3 DNA sequence: TGTGCCAGCAGCCGCGGGAGGGCGGGAGAGACCCAGTACTTC. Translation: CASSRGRAGETQYF.

In this sample, this clone turned up a few times. The chain employs TRBV28 and TRBJ1-5, with D perhaps matching TRBD1 (6 bases). Trimming took 6 bases from V and 3 from J, leaving 12 bases between them. There are 14 residues in the CDR3. The germline V gene encodes CDR1 MDHEN and CDR2 SYDVKM. The chain's CDR3 is CASSEGQYNQPQHF. The CDR3 DNA is TGTGCCAGCAGCGAAGGACAGTACAATCAGCCCCAGCATTTT.

The CDR3 DNA is TGCGCCAGCAGCCAAGGAAAGGAGGGCCTTTACACTGAAGCTTTCTTT. Translating it yields CASSQGKEGLYTEAFF. The chain has TRBV4-1 and TRBJ1-1; D unclear. V lost 1 base and J 3 bases, leaving 15 bases between the germline ends. This CDR3 spans 16 amino acids. Looked up from germline, CDR1 is MGHRA and CDR2 is YSYEKL.

This chain links TRBV27 with TRBJ1-5, with D tentatively TRBD1 (6 bases). The CDR3 spans 16 residues. The V gene lost 1 base and the J gene lost 0 bases, with 10 bases spanning the gap. Looked up from germline, CDR1 is MNHEY and CDR2 is SMNVEV (reference sequence). For the CDR3, the DNA is TGTGCCAGCAGTTTATGGCCAGGGGATAGCAATCAGCCCCAGCATTTT. Amino acids: CASSLWPGDSNQPQHF.

The J gene is TRBJ2-3, the V gene TRBV7-6, with TRBD1 identical over 7 bases. Germline assignment: CDR1 SGHVS and CDR2 FNYEAQ. This CDR3 is built from 15 residues. Trimming removed 5 bases from V and 3 bases from J; junction bases left unmatched: 8. CDR3 amino acids: CASSQGDSITDTQYF. As DNA, the CDR3 is TGTGCCAGCAGCCAAGGGGACAGCATTACAGATACGCAGTATTTT.

V usage is TRBV11-2 and J usage is TRBJ2-5; TRBD2 aligns across 9 bases. The CDR3 is made up of 17 amino acids. CDR1 SGHAT and CDR2 FQNNGV come from the germline V gene. The trim removed 1 base at V and 5 bases at J, leaving 11 bases unmatched. DNA for the CDR3: TGTGCCAGCAGCTTAGGCCGAGCGGGGGGATTAGGGGAGACCCAGTACTTC. Translation: CASSLGRAGGLGETQYF.

The chain recombines TRBV28 with TRBJ2-1; 8 positions agree with TRBD1. The CDR3 runs 16 residues. With 2 bases clipped from V and 9 bases from J, the junction kept 12 bases outside the gene matches. Germline CDR1 is MDHEN and CDR2 is SYDVKM. The chain's CDR3 is CASSLPRTGLPSEQFF. In DNA, the CDR3 is TGTGCCAGCAGTTTACCCCGGACAGGGTTGCCAAGTGAGCAGTTCTTC.

The chain recombines TRBV25-1 with TRBJ2-7; D possibly corresponds to TRBD1 (6 bases). Germline assignment: CDR1 MGHDK and CDR2 SYGVNS. The V gene lost 7 bases and the J gene lost 2 bases, with 15 bases spanning the gap. The CDR3 runs to 14 residues. The CDR3 loop is CASTVDREPYEQYF. The CDR3 bases are TGTGCCAGCACCGTGGACAGAGAACCCTACGAGCAGTACTTC.